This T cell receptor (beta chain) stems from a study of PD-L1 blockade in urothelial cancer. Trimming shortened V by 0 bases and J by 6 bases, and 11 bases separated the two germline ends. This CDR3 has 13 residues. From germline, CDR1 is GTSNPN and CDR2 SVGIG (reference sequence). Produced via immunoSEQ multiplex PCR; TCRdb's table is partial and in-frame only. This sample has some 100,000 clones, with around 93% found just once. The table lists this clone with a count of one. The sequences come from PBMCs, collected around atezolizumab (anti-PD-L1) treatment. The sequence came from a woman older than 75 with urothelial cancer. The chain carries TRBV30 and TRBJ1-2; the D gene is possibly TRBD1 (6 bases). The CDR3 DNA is TGTGCCTGGAGTGTACAGGGTAGAAATGGCTACACCTTC. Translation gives CAWSVQGRNGYTF.